Listed here are 14 T cell receptor beta chains from one sample, sequenced in a study of blood T cell repertoires in COVID-19. Assay used: immunoSEQ multiplex PCR; TCRdb lists only in-frame clones, some missing. The sample has a few hundred thousand clones; approximately 90% are singletons. Sequenced sample: PBMCs or T cells enriched from blood (not recorded which). These receptors originate from a woman in her 40s who had recovered from COVID-19.

This clone was seen a single time. The J gene is TRBJ1-1, the V gene TRBV7-9; unclear D gene. The CDR3 runs to 15 residues. Trimming pared 3 bases from V and 1 base from J, leaving 12 bases between. The germline V gene encodes CDR1 SEHNR and CDR2 FQNEAQ (reference sequence). CDR3 sequence (DNA): TGTGCCAGCAGCTTTCACCTAGGGAGGAACACTGAAGCTTTCTTT. Protein product: CASSFHLGRNTEAFF. Full variable domain (missing parts from reference TRBV7-9 and TRBJ1-1): DTGVSQNPRHKITKRGQNVTFRCDPISEHNRLYWYRQTLGQGPEFLTYFQNEAQLEKSRLLSDRFSAERPKGSFSTLEIQRTEQGDSAMYLCASSFHLGRNTEAFFGQGTRLTVV.

CDR3 protein: CASSQDLAGGYEQYF. The CDR3 DNA is TGTGCCAGCAGCCAGGATCTAGCGGGAGGCTACGAGCAGTACTTC. The chain couples TRBV4-2 to TRBJ2-7; TRBD2 matches at 11 bases. The V and J ends lost 3 bases and 3 bases, in that order; junction bases with no gene match: 4. This CDR3 region has 15 residues. Germline V gives CDR1 LGHNA, CDR2 YNFKEQ.

V is TRBV7-2 and J is TRBJ1-4; unclear D gene. Trimming stripped 5 bases from V and 4 bases from J, with 8 bases between. The CDR3 runs 13 residues. The V gene's germline CDR1 is SGHTA and CDR2 FQGNSA. The CDR3 sequence is CASSVGLNEKLFF. The DNA for the CDR3 is TGTGCCAGCAGCGTCGGACTTAATGAAAAACTGTTTTTT.

This chain joins TRBV24-1 and TRBJ1-4, with D perhaps matching TRBD1 (5 bases). The CDR3 spans 14 residues. CDR1 is KGHDR and CDR2 is SFDVKD in the germline V gene. Trimming pared 0 bases from V and 8 bases from J, leaving 9 bases between. CDR3: CATSDLGAGEKLFF. The CDR3 DNA is TGTGCCACCAGTGATTTGGGGGCTGGGGAAAAACTGTTTTTT.

This chain joins TRBV19 and TRBJ2-1, with 15 bases identical to TRBD2. Germline V CDR1 and CDR2: LNHDA, SQIVND (reference sequence). This CDR3 contains 18 residues. Losses at the gene ends were 3 bases for V and 3 bases for J; bases not matched to a gene: 6. The CDR3, as DNA: TGTGCCAGTAGTATGCTCTGGACTAGCGGGAGGGACTACAATGAGCAGTTCTTC. Its protein is CASSMLWTSGRDYNEQFF.

The V call is TRBV28, the J call TRBJ1-4, with a possible D match to TRBD1 (5 bases). CDR1 is MDHEN, CDR2 SYDVKM, per germline. Trimming left V 3 bases short and J 1 base short, with 9 bases between. This CDR3 spans 15 amino acids. In nucleotides, the CDR3 is TGTGCCAGCAGTTTTAGGGGTCAAACTAATGAAAAACTGTTTTTT. Translated: CASSFRGQTNEKLFF. Supplemented by reference TRBV28 and TRBJ1-4, the full variable domain reads DVKVTQSSRYLVKRTGEKVFLECVQDMDHENMFWYRQDPGLGLRLIYFSYDVKMKEKGDIPEGYSVSREKKERFSLILESASTNQTSMYLCASSFRGQTNEKLFFGSGTQLSVL.

The chain has TRBV7-9 and TRBJ1-1, with D tentatively TRBD1 (5 bases). Germline V gene data show CDR1 as SEHNR and CDR2 as FQNEAQ (reference sequence). The CDR3 spans 16 residues. V lost 5 bases to trimming and J lost 0 bases, with 16 bases between them. The CDR3 reads CASSGRGFSMNTEAFF. In DNA, the CDR3 is TGTGCCAGCAGCGGGAGGGGTTTCAGCATGAACACTGAAGCTTTCTTT.

The chain joins TRBV24-1 to TRBJ2-1, with 13 bases aligning to TRBD2. The CDR3 covers 17 residues. The J segment lost 2 bases and the V segment lost 4 bases, leaving 4 bases of the junction unmatched. CDR1 and CDR2 from the germline V gene are KGHDR and SFDVKD. Here the CDR3 DNA reads TGTGCCACCAGTGACTACGGACTAGCGGGGGCCTACAATGAGCAGTTCTTC. It translates to CATSDYGLAGAYNEQFF.

V gene TRBV30 combines with J gene TRBJ1-1; 8 bases line up with TRBD1. CDR1 GTSNPN and CDR2 SVGIG come from the germline V gene (reference sequence). With 3 bases clipped from V and 6 bases from J, the junction kept 3 bases outside the gene matches. The CDR3 totals 12 residues. The CDR3 protein is CAWREQGAEAFF. The CDR3 coding sequence is TGTGCCTGGAGAGAACAGGGGGCTGAAGCTTTCTTT. Full variable domain (missing parts from reference TRBV30 and TRBJ1-1): SQTIHQWPATLVQPVGSPLSLECTVEGTSNPNLYWYRQAAGRGLQLLFYSVGIGQISSEVPQNLSASRPQDRQFILSSKKLLLSDSGFYLCAWREQGAEAFFGQGTRLTVV.

V usage is TRBV7-2 and J usage is TRBJ1-5; the D gene is possibly TRBD1 (5 bases). The germline V gene encodes CDR1 SGHTA and CDR2 FQGNSA. There are 13 residues in the CDR3. V shed 11 bases and J shed 0 bases, with 11 bases lying between them. The CDR3, as DNA: TGTGCCGTAGCGGGGGGTAGCAATCAGCCCCAGCATTTT. Translation gives CAVAGGSNQPQHF.

The CDR3 here is CASSLGGVNEKLFF. The CDR3 DNA reads TGTGCCAGCAGCTTAGGGGGGGTTAATGAAAAACTGTTTTTT. This chain joins TRBV11-2 and TRBJ1-4, with a possible D match to TRBD1 (5 bases). This CDR3 spans 14 amino acids. The V end was cut by 1 base, the J end by 4 bases, with 7 bases between. Germline assignment: CDR1 SGHAT and CDR2 FQNNGV.

V and J are TRBV7-3 and TRBJ2-5, with unresolved D. The germline V and J ends were trimmed by 0 bases and 2 bases, with 4 bases remaining between them. The length of the CDR3 is 13 residues. Germline CDR1 is SGHTA and CDR2 is FQGTGA. CDR3 sequence reads: CASSLTTQETQYF. The CDR3 coding sequence is TGTGCCAGCAGCTTAACGACTCAAGAGACCCAGTACTTC.

V usage is TRBV20-1 and J usage is TRBJ2-5; D remains ambiguous. The germline V and J ends were trimmed by 8 bases and 5 bases, with 12 bases remaining between them. This CDR3 has 11 residues. Germline V lookup: CDR1 DFQATT, CDR2 SNEGSKA (reference sequence). In DNA form, the CDR3 reads TGCAGTCCGCTAACCCCGGAGACCCAGTACTTC. It translates to CSPLTPETQYF.

The chain employs TRBV3-1 (or the pseudogene TRBV3-2) and TRBJ2-7; 14 bases are a match to TRBD2. CDR3 length equals 17 residues. Trimming at V came to 2 bases and at J to 5 bases, leaving 8 bases not matched to a gene. Germline V gene data show CDR1 as LGHDT and CDR2 as YNNKEL (reference sequence). The CDR3 nucleotides are TGTGCCAGCAGCCAACCGGGACTAGCGGGAGTAAGGAACGAGCAGTACTTC. Protein sequence: CASSQPGLAGVRNEQYF.